These T cell receptor beta chains were read from a single sample in a study of blood T cell repertoires in COVID-19. Assay used: immunoSEQ multiplex PCR; TCRdb lists only in-frame clones, some missing. The sample lists about 140,000 clones, about 79% occurring once. Sequenced input: PBMCs or T cells enriched from blood (not recorded which). These receptors all stem from a woman between 50 and 59 years old who had recovered from COVID-19. CDR3s include the opening cysteine and the closing phenylalanine or tryptophan. The order of the fields is D gene, V gene, clone size, J gene, CDR3 protein, CDR3 DNA. The D gene is left open where the match is weak. For some rows the clone size is stated as once, few or many, or as a class when expanded; others skip it.

TRBD1	TRBV2	.	TRBJ1-2	CASSEGTGFGYTF	TGTGCCAGCAGTGAGGGGACAGGGTTTGGCTACACCTTC
.	TRBV5-1	.	TRBJ2-7	CASSPDSTSYEQYF	TGCGCCAGCAGCCCGGACAGTACGTCCTACGAGCAGTACTTC
.	TRBV19	.	TRBJ1-4	CASTSGGTNEKLFF	TGTGCCAGTACCTCGGGGGGGACTAATGAAAAACTGTTTTTT
.	TRBV7-2	.	TRBJ1-5	CASSLSGGTGSNQPQHF	TGTGCCAGCAGCTTAAGCGGGGGAACTGGAAGCAATCAGCCCCAGCATTTT
.	TRBV18	many	TRBJ2-7	CASSNLTGYEQYF	TGTGCCAGCTCAAACCTAACAGGGTACGAGCAGTACTTC
TRBD1	TRBV5-1	.	TRBJ1-2	CASSLPGTGDGYTF	TGCGCCAGCAGCTTACCCGGGACAGGGGATGGCTACACCTTC
TRBD1	TRBV6-5	.	TRBJ2-3	CASSPGQGRTDTQYF	TGTGCCAGCAGTCCGGGACAGGGTCGGACAGATACGCAGTATTTT
TRBD1	TRBV19	.	TRBJ1-4	CASTPDRGHEKLFF	TGTGCCAGTACCCCCGACAGGGGGCACGAAAAACTGTTTTTT
.	TRBV2	once	TRBJ1-2	CASIVGRTSYTF	TGTGCCAGCATTGTGGGGCGGACTAGCTACACCTTC
TRBD2	TRBV10-3	.	TRBJ2-2	CAISKTSGEERTGELFF	TGTGCCATCAGTAAGACTAGCGGGGAGGAGAGGACCGGGGAGCTGTTTTTT
.	TRBV4-1	.	TRBJ1-5	CASSRGEKGNQPQHF	TGCGCCAGCAGCCGGGGGGAGAAAGGCAATCAGCCCCAGCATTTT
.	TRBV7-9	.	TRBJ2-1	CASSLVGGTSSYNEQFF	TGTGCCAGCAGCTTAGTTGGTGGGACAAGCTCCTACAATGAGCAGTTCTTC
TRBD1	TRBV2	.	TRBJ2-2	CASRTTGIGGELFF	TGTGCCAGCAGGACGACAGGGATCGGCGGGGAGCTGTTTTTT
.	TRBV28	.	TRBJ1-2	CASSLDQEGYGYTF	TGTGCCAGCAGTTTGGACCAGGAGGGCTATGGCTACACCTTC
.	TRBV10-3	.	TRBJ1-1	CAISEPTTGLLNTEAFF	TGTGCCATCAGTGAGCCCACAACGGGACTCTTGAACACTGAAGCTTTCTTT
.	TRBV5-1	.	TRBJ1-2	CASSLERFYGYTF	TGCGCCAGCAGCTTGGAACGGTTCTATGGCTACACCTTC
.	TRBV7-9	once	TRBJ2-7	CASSLAGTGAGEQYF	TGTGCCAGCAGCTTAGCGGGAACAGGGGCGGGGGAGCAGTACTTC